Described below is a single T cell receptor (beta chain) sequence and its context. CDR3 length: 15 amino acids. Germline-derived CDR1 and CDR2 are SNHLY and FYNNEI. Trimming took off 3 bases at V and 5 bases at J, with 13 bases between the two ends. The data belong to a study of T cell responses to AZD1222 COVID-19 vaccine. Libraries were prepared by immunoSEQ multiplex PCR; TCRdb keeps only in-frame clonotypes and omits some of them. The sample includes roughly 50,000 clones, 60% to 85% of them seen just once. This material consisted of peripheral blood, taken on day 0 of AZD1222 vaccination. This TCR came from an adult in good health. The chain carries TRBV2 and TRBJ2-2; no definite D call. CDR3 residues: CASSELIPETGELFF. CDR3 in DNA: TGTGCCAGCAGTGAGCTCATACCAGAGACCGGGGAGCTGTTTTTT.